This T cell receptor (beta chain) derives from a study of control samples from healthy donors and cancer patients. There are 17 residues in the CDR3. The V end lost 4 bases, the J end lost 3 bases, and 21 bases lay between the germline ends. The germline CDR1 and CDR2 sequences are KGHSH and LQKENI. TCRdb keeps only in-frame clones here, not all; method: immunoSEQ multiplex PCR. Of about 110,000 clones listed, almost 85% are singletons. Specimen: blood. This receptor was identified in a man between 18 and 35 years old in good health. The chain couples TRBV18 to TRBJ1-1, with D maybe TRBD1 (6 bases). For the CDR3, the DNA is TGTGCCAGCTCACAAGCTGGGACACCGAGTGTCGACACTGAAGCTTTCTTT. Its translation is CASSQAGTPSVDTEAFF.